This TCR beta chain was identified during a study of neurological immune-mediated disorders. Findings and limits, study-wide: HTLV-1-associated myelopathy displayed the greatest TCR clonal expansion, and multiple sclerosis exhibited the smallest, lower than that of healthy controls. The expanded clones of different subjects shared no CDR3 amino acid sequences (suggesting private repertoires in all groups).

This clonotype was picked up many times. Antigen specificity is unknown. CDR1 SGHNT and CDR2 YENEEA come from the germline V gene. The CDR3 sequence is 14 residues long. V lost 3 bases, J lost 0 bases, and 7 bases lay in between. Unsorted libraries were prepared from 2 million PBMCs held at -80 C. Synthesis of cDNA used 5'RACE (with 10-nucleotide random UMIs). TCRdb called the 5' RACE reads again in MiXCR, with one record for every CDR3 protein. The data hold around 40,000 distinct CDR3 sequences, with roughly 13% observed a single time. This TCR was recovered from a female donor in good health. The sample was PBMCs. The chain is built from TRBV11-3 and TRBJ2-3; no definite D call. The CDR3 reads CASSLTGSTDTQYF. DNA of the CDR3: TGTGCCAGCAGCTTGACTGGGAGCACAGATACGCAGTATTTT. The variable domain in full, with the rest retrieved from reference TRBV11-3 and TRBJ2-3, is EAGVVQSPRYKIIEKKQPVAFWCNPISGHNTLYWYLQNLGQGPELLIRYENEEAVDDSQLPKDRFSAERLKGVDSTLKIQPAELGDSAVYLCASSLTGSTDTQYFGPGTRLTVL.